This T cell receptor beta chain comes out of a study of control samples from healthy donors and cancer patients. Repertoires were generated with immunoSEQ multiplex PCR, while TCRdb's copy carries only in-frame clones and drops some. The table has around 190,000 clones, about 92% seen once. V lost 2 bases and J lost 1, with 6 bases in between. The CDR3 covers 13 residues. From germline, CDR1 is MDHEN and CDR2 SYDVKM. With regard to this clone: The same CDR3 is also encoded by other DNA sequences in this sample.

The V and J genes are TRBV28 and TRBJ2-7; perhaps D is TRBD1 or TRBD2 (5 bases each). Sequenced sample: blood. This clonotype originated in a man between 25 and 39 years old in good health. The chain's CDR3 is CASSLGTSYEQYF. The CDR3 nucleotides are TGTGCCAGCAGTTTAGGGACGTCCTACGAGCAGTACTTC.